These 21 T cell receptor beta chains were all obtained from the same sample, sequenced in a study of PD-1 blockade in mismatch repair-deficient tumors. The repertoire was sequenced with immunoSEQ multiplex PCR; TCRdb's copy has only in-frame clones and lacks some. This table holds roughly 130,000 clones, about nine tenths found once. Sequences were derived from peripheral blood, sampled roughly 70 weeks after starting pembrolizumab. The receptors were sampled from an adult with mismatch repair-deficient cancer.

This sequence joins TRBV13 and TRBJ2-1, with TRBD2 identical over 7 bases. This CDR3 spans 15 amino acids. The trim removed 0 bases at V and 3 bases at J, leaving 2 bases unmatched. CDR1 and CDR2 (germline): PRHDT, FYEKMQ (reference sequence). CDR3 residues: CASSLGLASYNEQFF. CDR3 DNA sequence: TGTGCCAGCAGCTTAGGACTAGCGAGCTACAATGAGCAGTTCTTC.

This clone was picked up one time. V is TRBV21-1 and J is TRBJ1-5. TRBV21-1 is classified as a pseudogene. The CDR3 is 15 amino acids. CDR3 coding DNA: TGTGCCAGCCCAAGGGCGGCCTATAGCAATCAGCCCCAGCATTTT. Amino acids: CASPRAAYSNQPQHF.

Only one count was recorded for this clone. The genes are TRBV2 and TRBJ1-4; D is uncertain. Per germline, CDR1 SNHLY and CDR2 FYNNEI. Between the trimmed V and J ends, which lost 5 bases and 6 bases, there was a span of 16 bases. The CDR3 runs to 15 residues. CDR3 protein: CASSSQPRRDEKLFF. DNA of the CDR3: TGTGCCAGCAGTTCCCAACCGAGGAGGGATGAAAAACTGTTTTTT.

The chain links TRBV30 to TRBJ2-1, with 11 bases fitting TRBD2. The junction had 9 bases not matched to a gene; V was cut back by 1 base and J by 4 bases. The CDR3 spans 17 residues. The germline V gene has CDR1 GTSNPN and CDR2 SVGIG (reference sequence). The CDR3 DNA is TGTGCCTGGAGTGGGGATAGCGGGAGGGCCTTATACAATGAGCAGTTCTTC. Translation gives CAWSGDSGRALYNEQFF.

J is TRBJ2-7 and V is TRBV27; no reliable D call. V lost 4 bases, J lost 3 bases, and 7 bases lay in between. This CDR3 contains 12 residues. Germline lookup yields CDR1 MNHEY and CDR2 SMNVEV (reference sequence). The CDR3 loop reads CASSSGFYEQYF. DNA of the CDR3: TGTGCCAGCAGTTCAGGATTCTACGAGCAGTACTTC.

In its sample, this clone was seen once. The chain combines TRBV2 with TRBJ2-4; TRBD1 matches at 9 bases. V trimming: 3 bases; J trimming: 6 bases; junction bases outside the gene matches: 3. The CDR3 has 14 amino acids. Germline CDR1 SNHLY, CDR2 FYNNEI. CDR3: CASSDTGGANIQYF. The DNA of the CDR3 is TGTGCCAGCAGTGATACAGGGGGCGCAAACATTCAGTACTTC.

The chain recombines TRBV5-5 with TRBJ2-7; 14 bases match TRBD2. Trimming at V came to 6 bases and at J to 3 bases, leaving 5 bases not matched to a gene. The CDR3 contains 15 residues. The germline gives CDR1 SGHKS, CDR2 YYEKEE (reference sequence). CDR3 loop: CASKIGTSGSYEQYF. CDR3 nucleotides: TGTGCCAGCAAGATCGGGACTAGCGGGAGCTACGAGCAGTACTTC.

CDR3 in DNA: TGTGCCAGCAGAGAGTACATGAACACTGAAGCTTTCTTT. It is translated as CASREYMNTEAFF. This chain connects TRBV2 to TRBJ1-1; D remains unclear. The CDR3 runs 13 residues. Deletions cut 6 bases from V and 0 bases from J, with 8 bases between. CDR1 is SNHLY and CDR2 is FYNNEI in the germline V gene.

This clone showed up just once. The V call is TRBV13, the J call TRBJ2-7; 9 bases map to TRBD1. V lost 1 base and J lost 3; bases outside the gene matches: 4. The CDR3 extends over 15 amino acids. In germline, CDR1 is PRHDT, CDR2 FYEKMQ (reference sequence). The CDR3 reads CASSLAGDRDYEQYF. CDR3 in DNA: TGTGCCAGCAGCTTAGCCGGGGACAGGGACTACGAGCAGTACTTC.

V and J are TRBV5-4 and TRBJ2-7, with TRBD1 matching over 12 bases. J gave up 9 bases and V 1 base, and 8 bases lay outside the gene matches. This CDR3 has 15 amino acids. Germline CDR1 and CDR2: SGHNT and YYREEE (reference sequence). CDR3 amino acids: CASSLSGQGASAQYF. The CDR3 DNA sequence: TGTGCCAGCAGCTTGTCGGGACAGGGGGCGTCAGCGCAGTACTTC.

The chain carries TRBV6-4 and TRBJ1-5; possible D gene TRBD1, 5 bases. The CDR3 is made up of 17 amino acids. CDR1 is MRHNA, CDR2 SNTAGT, per germline. Trimming cost V 7 bases and J 2 bases, with 21 bases left between them. The CDR3 loop is CASKGTAEHMGNQPQHF. Here the CDR3 DNA reads TGTGCCAGCAAAGGGACGGCGGAACATATGGGCAATCAGCCCCAGCATTTT.

This sequence joins TRBV29-1 and TRBJ2-7; 11 positions match TRBD2. CDR3 length: 14 amino acids. The germline V gene has CDR1 SQVTM and CDR2 ANQGSEA. With V trimmed by 6 bases and J by 3 bases, 7 bases remained unmatched. The CDR3 protein is CSVAGLADRYEQYF. CDR3 sequence (DNA): TGCAGCGTGGCGGGACTAGCGGACCGCTACGAGCAGTACTTC.

The sample holds one count of this clone. This chain uses TRBV27 with TRBJ1-5, with a possible D match to TRBD1 (6 bases). Trimming cost V 2 bases and J 7 bases, with 12 bases left between them. The germline gives CDR1 MNHEY, CDR2 SMNVEV (reference sequence). The CDR3 contains 14 residues. In DNA, the CDR3 is TGTGCCAGCAGTTTAGGCCAGGGGAGCCAGCCCCAGCATTTT. Translation gives CASSLGQGSQPQHF.

This clone appeared a single time. The chain joins TRBV4-2 to TRBJ2-3; unclear D gene. Trimming left V 4 bases short and J 0 bases short, with 14 bases between. In germline, CDR1 is LGHNA, CDR2 YNFKEQ. This CDR3 comprises 16 residues. CDR3 DNA: TGTGCCAGCAGCCCACGAATGGGCGAGAGCACAGATACGCAGTATTTT. Encoded protein: CASSPRMGESTDTQYF.

The chain joins TRBV5-6 to TRBJ1-1, with D uncertain. The CDR3 length is 15 residues. The V end was cut by 0 bases, the J end by 0 bases, with 9 bases between. Germline V gives CDR1 SGHDT, CDR2 YYEEEE. The CDR3 reads CASSLGQFMNTEAFF. CDR3 sequence (DNA): TGTGCCAGCAGCTTGGGCCAGTTCATGAACACTGAAGCTTTCTTT. Based on the CDR3 plus reference TRBV5-6 and TRBJ1-1, the full variable domain is DAGVTQSPTHLIKTRGQQVTLRCSPKSGHDTVSWYQQALGQGPQFIFQYYEEEERQRGNFPDRFSGHQFPNYSSELNVNALLLGDSALYLCASSLGQFMNTEAFFGQGTRLTVV.

The chain couples TRBV4-3 to TRBJ2-5; D ambiguous. V lost 3 bases, J lost 4 bases, and 9 bases lay in between. The CDR3 has 13 amino acids. Per germline, CDR1 LGHNA and CDR2 YSLEER. CDR3 amino acids: CASSQGRVETQYF. As DNA, the CDR3 is TGCGCCAGCAGCCAGGGCCGGGTAGAGACCCAGTACTTC.

The table lists this clone with a count of one. V is TRBV2 and J is TRBJ2-3; D may be TRBD2 (6 bases). CDR3 length: 14 amino acids. V lost 3 bases to trimming and J lost 2 bases, with 9 bases between them. Germline V gene sequence: CDR1 SNHLY, CDR2 FYNNEI. CDR3 loop: CASSDWDSTDTQYF. CDR3 sequence (DNA): TGTGCCAGCAGTGATTGGGACTCCACAGATACGCAGTATTTT.

This clone was picked up a small number of times. The chain carries TRBV7-9 and TRBJ2-7; D may be TRBD2 (5 bases). This CDR3 comprises 14 residues. V was pared by 5 bases and J by 1 base, with 12 bases between. In germline, CDR1 is SEHNR, CDR2 FQNEAQ (reference sequence). CDR3 sequence reads: CASSHGEGSYEQYF. The CDR3 nucleotides are TGTGCCAGCAGCCACGGCGAGGGTTCCTACGAGCAGTACTTC.

The CDR3 DNA sequence: TGTGCCAGCAGCCCCGAGACTTGGAAGGGCACTGAAGCTTTCTTT. Its translation: CASSPETWKGTEAFF. The chain recombines TRBV7-8 with TRBJ1-1; D is unclear. The CDR3 spans 15 residues. Germline V gives CDR1 SGHVS, CDR2 FQNEAQ. The V gene lost 5 bases and the J gene lost 4 bases, with 17 bases spanning the gap.

V usage is TRBV5-6 and J usage is TRBJ1-2, with 8 bases identical to TRBD1. V trimming: 2 bases; J trimming: 2 bases; junction bases outside the gene matches: 8. CDR3 length: 16 amino acids. From germline, CDR1 is SGHDT and CDR2 YYEEEE. The CDR3 loop is CASSLMTGVTNYGYTF. The CDR3 DNA sequence: TGTGCCAGCAGCTTAATGACAGGGGTAACAAACTATGGCTACACCTTC.

This clone was recorded a few times. The chain couples TRBV6-1 to TRBJ2-1; 7 bases agree with TRBD2. Germline values: CDR1 MNHNS, CDR2 SASEGT. Trimming cost V 4 bases and J 1 base; bases outside gene matches: 4. CDR3 length: 15 residues. The CDR3 DNA follows: TGTGCCAGCAGTGTTTCGGGGGGTTCCTACAATGAGCAGTTCTTC. This codes for CASSVSGGSYNEQFF.